Below, 4 T cell receptor beta chains from the same sample are listed, as sequenced in a study of T cell responses to AZD1222 COVID-19 vaccine. Profiling relied on immunoSEQ multiplex PCR, and the TCRdb table lists in-frame clones only, not all of them. The table has about 140,000 clones, approximately 89% seen once. The input for sequencing was peripheral blood, taken 28 days after the second AZD1222 dose. These TCRs come from an adult who received the AZD1222 COVID-19 vaccine.

CDR3 in amino acids: CASSNGTGEKLFF. CDR3 coding DNA: TGTGCCAGCTCAAATGGGACAGGTGAAAAACTGTTTTTT. The genes are TRBV18 and TRBJ1-4, with 8 bases lining up with TRBD1. This CDR3 comprises 13 residues. CDR1 and CDR2 (germline): KGHSH, LQKENI. With V trimmed by 5 bases and J by 7 bases, 3 bases remained unmatched.

The chain employs TRBV7-2 and TRBJ2-1; a weak D match, TRBD2 (6 bases). V lost 2 bases and J lost 9, with 17 bases in between. There are 15 residues in the CDR3. In germline, CDR1 is SGHTA, CDR2 FQGNSA. The CDR3 nucleotides read TGTGCCAGCAGCTTATTGGTCGGGGGAACGACTGAGCAGTTCTTC. Amino acids: CASSLLVGGTTEQFF.

This clone came up once. Different DNA sequences within this sample yield the same CDR3. The chain recombines TRBV30 with TRBJ1-1; weak D call: TRBD1 (5 bases). Deletions cut 0 bases from V and 2 bases from J, with 10 bases between. There are 14 residues in the CDR3. Germline V CDR1 and CDR2: GTSNPN, SVGIG (reference sequence). CDR3 sequence reads: CAWSVGQGNTEAFF. The CDR3 DNA follows: TGTGCCTGGAGTGTGGGGCAGGGTAACACTGAAGCTTTCTTT.

V and J are TRBV11-3 and TRBJ1-3; D remains ambiguous. Germline V gene lookup returns CDR1 SGHNT and CDR2 YENEEA. Trimming cost V 3 bases and J 1 base, with 4 bases left between them. The CDR3 has 13 residues. CDR3 sequence (DNA): TGTGCCAGCAGCTTCTATTCTGGAAACACCATATATTTT. Protein sequence: CASSFYSGNTIYF. The whole variable domain, filled in from reference TRBV11-3 and TRBJ1-3, reads EAGVVQSPRYKIIEKKQPVAFWCNPISGHNTLYWYLQNLGQGPELLIRYENEEAVDDSQLPKDRFSAERLKGVDSTLKIQPAELGDSAVYLCASSFYSGNTIYFGEGSWLTVV.